This is a list of T cell receptor beta chains from one sample in a study of cytomegalovirus exposure and HLA in healthy donors. The repertoire was sequenced with immunoSEQ multiplex PCR; TCRdb's copy has only in-frame clones and lacks some. The data contain about 150,000 clones, more than 70% of them seen just once; the ten biggest clones take up 0.38%. Sequencing was performed on PBMCs. These receptors originate from a boy aged 2 to 10 in good health and CMV-seronegative. CDR3s include the opening cysteine and the closing phenylalanine or tryptophan. The D gene is left open where the match is weak. Size values are once, few and many counts, or a class for expanded clones, and some rows have none.

clone size: .; D gene: TRBD1; V gene: TRBV13; J gene: TRBJ1-2; CDR3 length: 15; CDR3 protein: CASSLLKGTVYGYTF; CDR3 DNA: TGTGCCAGCAGCTTACTTAAAGGGACAGTCTATGGCTACACCTTC
clone size: .; D gene: .; V gene: TRBV18; J gene: TRBJ2-7; CDR3 length: 13; CDR3 protein: CASSPGLGSEQYF; CDR3 DNA: TGTGCCAGCTCACCCGGACTGGGGAGCGAGCAGTACTTC
clone size: .; D gene: TRBD1; V gene: TRBV2; J gene: TRBJ2-7; CDR3 length: 13; CDR3 protein: CASLDRGSNEQYF; CDR3 DNA: TGTGCCAGCCTAGACAGGGGGTCTAACGAGCAGTACTTC
clone size: .; D gene: .; V gene: TRBV7-6; J gene: TRBJ2-3; CDR3 length: 11; CDR3 protein: CASSSADTQYF; CDR3 DNA: TGTGCCAGCAGCTCCGCAGATACGCAGTATTTT
clone size: .; D gene: .; V gene: TRBV10-3; J gene: TRBJ1-5; CDR3 length: 12; CDR3 protein: CAISESDQPQHF; CDR3 DNA: TGTGCCATCAGTGAGTCCGATCAGCCCCAGCATTTT
clone size: .; D gene: TRBD2; V gene: TRBV5-8; J gene: TRBJ2-7; CDR3 length: 15; CDR3 protein: CASSFNAGRAYEQYF; CDR3 DNA: TGTGCCAGCAGCTTTAACGCCGGGAGGGCCTACGAGCAGTACTTC
clone size: .; D gene: TRBD2; V gene: TRBV6-1; J gene: TRBJ2-3; CDR3 length: 16; CDR3 protein: CASSESVAGDFDTQYF; CDR3 DNA: TGTGCCAGCAGTGAGTCGGTAGCGGGAGATTTTGATACGCAGTATTTT
clone size: .; D gene: TRBD2; V gene: TRBV6-6; J gene: TRBJ2-7; CDR3 length: 16; CDR3 protein: CASSYPGLAETYEQYF; CDR3 DNA: TGTGCCAGCAGTTACCCTGGACTAGCGGAAACCTACGAGCAGTACTTC
clone size: .; D gene: .; V gene: TRBV27; J gene: TRBJ1-4; CDR3 length: 13; CDR3 protein: CASSRLKSGKLFF; CDR3 DNA: TGTGCCAGCAGTCGACTCAAGTCGGGAAAACTGTTTTTT
clone size: .; D gene: .; V gene: TRBV5-5; J gene: TRBJ2-5; CDR3 length: 15; CDR3 protein: CASSLLVGGQETQYF; CDR3 DNA: TGTGCCAGCAGCCTGCTTGTTGGAGGACAAGAGACCCAGTACTTC
clone size: .; D gene: .; V gene: TRBV9; J gene: TRBJ1-5; CDR3 length: 15; CDR3 protein: CASSVAGYSNQPQHF; CDR3 DNA: TGTGCCAGCAGCGTAGCGGGTTATAGCAATCAGCCCCAGCATTTT
clone size: .; D gene: TRBD1; V gene: TRBV5-1; J gene: TRBJ1-2; CDR3 length: 16; CDR3 protein: CASSAGGGRLTYGYTF; CDR3 DNA: TGCGCCAGCAGCGCGGGAGGGGGCCGGTTAACCTATGGCTACACCTTC
clone size: .; D gene: .; V gene: TRBV2; J gene: TRBJ1-1; CDR3 length: 15; CDR3 protein: CASSEWSEGYTEAFF; CDR3 DNA: TGTGCCAGCAGTGAATGGTCCGAGGGATACACTGAAGCTTTCTTT
clone size: .; D gene: .; V gene: TRBV11-2; J gene: TRBJ1-3; CDR3 length: 15; CDR3 protein: CASSSSAYYGNTIYF; CDR3 DNA: TGTGCCAGCAGCTCCTCCGCCTACTACGGAAACACCATATATTTT
clone size: few; D gene: .; V gene: TRBV7-9; J gene: TRBJ2-1; CDR3 length: 13; CDR3 protein: CASGGNPYNEQFF; CDR3 DNA: TGTGCCAGCGGAGGGAATCCCTACAATGAGCAGTTCTTC
clone size: .; D gene: .; V gene: TRBV15; J gene: TRBJ2-1; CDR3 length: 16; CDR3 protein: CATSRETGLFYNEQFF; CDR3 DNA: TGTGCCACCAGCCGCGAGACTGGACTCTTTTACAATGAGCAGTTCTTC
clone size: .; D gene: TRBD1; V gene: TRBV9; J gene: TRBJ1-2; CDR3 length: 16; CDR3 protein: CASSVRQGGGLRGYTF; CDR3 DNA: TGTGCCAGCAGCGTACGACAGGGTGGGGGACTGAGAGGCTACACCTTC
clone size: .; D gene: .; V gene: TRBV9; J gene: TRBJ2-7; CDR3 length: 14; CDR3 protein: CASSVGAKSYEQYF; CDR3 DNA: TGTGCCAGCAGCGTAGGGGCCAAATCCTACGAGCAGTACTTC
clone size: .; D gene: TRBD1; V gene: TRBV18; J gene: TRBJ2-7; CDR3 length: 14; CDR3 protein: CASQTDQGAYEQYF; CDR3 DNA: TGTGCCAGCCAAACGGACCAGGGGGCCTACGAGCAGTACTTC
clone size: few; D gene: TRBD2; V gene: TRBV28; J gene: TRBJ2-7; CDR3 length: 14; CDR3 protein: CASRGTSGSYEQYF; CDR3 DNA: TGTGCCAGCCGCGGGACTAGCGGGAGTTACGAGCAGTACTTC
clone size: .; D gene: .; V gene: TRBV6-5; J gene: TRBJ2-2; CDR3 length: 12; CDR3 protein: CASLPSGGELFF; CDR3 DNA: TGTGCCAGTCTACCTTCGGGCGGGGAGCTGTTTTTT
clone size: .; D gene: .; V gene: TRBV5-1; J gene: TRBJ2-7; CDR3 length: 14; CDR3 protein: CASSLTGLRYEQYF; CDR3 DNA: TGCGCCAGCAGCTTGACGGGTTTGCGCTACGAGCAGTACTTC
clone size: .; D gene: .; V gene: TRBV2; J gene: TRBJ1-2; CDR3 length: 16; CDR3 protein: CASRRTSGLLAYGYTF; CDR3 DNA: TGTGCCAGCAGGAGGACCTCAGGGTTACTTGCCTATGGCTACACCTTC
clone size: .; D gene: TRBD2; V gene: TRBV2; J gene: TRBJ2-1; CDR3 length: 14; CDR3 protein: CASTGLAGNNEQFF; CDR3 DNA: TGTGCCAGCACCGGGCTAGCGGGGAACAATGAGCAGTTCTTC
clone size: .; D gene: .; V gene: TRBV7-9; J gene: TRBJ2-2; CDR3 length: 16; CDR3 protein: CASSPGSPRNTGELFF; CDR3 DNA: TGTGCCAGCAGCCCCGGGTCACCCCGGAACACCGGGGAGCTGTTTTTT
clone size: .; D gene: TRBD2; V gene: TRBV10-1; J gene: TRBJ2-1; CDR3 length: 16; CDR3 protein: CASSEISGSPYNEQFF; CDR3 DNA: TGCGCCAGCAGTGAGATTAGCGGGAGTCCCTACAATGAGCAGTTCTTC
clone size: .; D gene: TRBD2; V gene: TRBV9; J gene: TRBJ2-5; CDR3 length: 15; CDR3 protein: CASSVGGGTQETQYF; CDR3 DNA: TGTGCCAGCAGCGTAGGGGGGGGAACTCAAGAGACCCAGTACTTC
clone size: .; D gene: .; V gene: TRBV28; J gene: TRBJ2-5; CDR3 length: 14; CDR3 protein: CASRARRQAETQYF; CDR3 DNA: TGTGCCAGCAGGGCCCGTAGGCAGGCCGAGACCCAGTACTTC
clone size: .; D gene: .; V gene: TRBV29-1; J gene: TRBJ1-1; CDR3 length: 14; CDR3 protein: CSVAEFGGNTEAFF; CDR3 DNA: TGCAGCGTTGCAGAGTTTGGAGGGAACACTGAAGCTTTCTTT
clone size: .; D gene: .; V gene: TRBV7-9; J gene: TRBJ2-7; CDR3 length: 14; CDR3 protein: CASSSTDWYYEQYF; CDR3 DNA: TGTGCCAGCAGCTCGACAGATTGGTACTACGAGCAGTACTTC
clone size: .; D gene: .; V gene: TRBV7-2; J gene: TRBJ2-7; CDR3 length: 15; CDR3 protein: CASSLVEGSTYEQYF; CDR3 DNA: TGTGCCAGCAGCTTAGTTGAGGGTTCCACCTACGAGCAGTACTTC
clone size: .; D gene: TRBD1; V gene: TRBV10-1; J gene: TRBJ1-3; CDR3 length: 17; CDR3 protein: CASSPDGEGASGNTIYF; CDR3 DNA: TGCGCCAGCAGCCCCGACGGCGAGGGGGCGTCTGGAAACACCATATATTTT
clone size: .; D gene: TRBD1; V gene: TRBV6-6; J gene: TRBJ2-2; CDR3 length: 15; CDR3 protein: CASSSGQGASGELFF; CDR3 DNA: TGTGCCAGCAGTTCGGGACAGGGGGCTTCCGGGGAGCTGTTTTTT
clone size: .; D gene: TRBD2; V gene: TRBV23-1; J gene: TRBJ2-2; CDR3 length: 22; CDR3 protein: CASSRTTPEIATSGRHTGELFF; CDR3 DNA: TGCGCCAGCAGTCGCACAACGCCCGAAATCGCTACTAGCGGAAGGCACACCGGGGAGCTGTTTTTT
clone size: .; D gene: .; V gene: TRBV27; J gene: TRBJ2-7; CDR3 length: 13; CDR3 protein: CASSLARGYEQYF; CDR3 DNA: TGTGCCAGCAGTTTAGCCAGGGGCTACGAGCAGTACTTC
clone size: .; D gene: .; V gene: TRBV4-2; J gene: TRBJ2-6; CDR3 length: 16; CDR3 protein: CASSQGHSSGANVLTF; CDR3 DNA: TGTGCCAGCAGCCAAGGCCACAGCTCTGGGGCCAACGTCCTGACTTTC
clone size: .; D gene: .; V gene: TRBV27; J gene: TRBJ2-7; CDR3 length: 15; CDR3 protein: CASSPRGGLSYEQYF; CDR3 DNA: TGTGCCAGCAGTCCGCGGGGCGGACTCTCCTACGAGCAGTACTTC
clone size: .; D gene: .; V gene: TRBV19; J gene: TRBJ1-2; CDR3 length: 13; CDR3 protein: CASSIGTYYGYTF; CDR3 DNA: TGTGCCAGTAGTATTGGGACTTACTATGGCTACACCTTC
clone size: .; D gene: TRBD1; V gene: TRBV5-4; J gene: TRBJ1-2; CDR3 length: 15; CDR3 protein: CASSLVGRGVYGYTF; CDR3 DNA: TGTGCCAGCAGCTTGGTTGGCAGGGGGGTTTATGGCTACACCTTC
clone size: .; D gene: TRBD2; V gene: TRBV28; J gene: TRBJ2-7; CDR3 length: 14; CDR3 protein: CASSPGLATYEQYF; CDR3 DNA: TGTGCCAGCAGCCCGGGACTAGCGACCTACGAGCAGTACTTC
clone size: .; D gene: TRBD2; V gene: TRBV5-3; J gene: TRBJ2-7; CDR3 length: 16; CDR3 protein: CARSPHAGESSYEQYF; CDR3 DNA: TGTGCCAGAAGCCCCCACGCGGGGGAGAGCTCCTACGAGCAGTACTTC
clone size: once; D gene: TRBD2; V gene: TRBV2; J gene: TRBJ2-3; CDR3 length: 17; CDR3 protein: CASTQYFSGTSVDTQYF; CDR3 DNA: TGTGCCAGCACCCAATATTTCTCCGGGACTAGCGTAGATACGCAGTATTTT